This T cell receptor beta chain was profiled in a study of shared clonotypes between healthy human individuals. CDR3 length equals 13 residues. With 1 base removed from V and 5 bases from J, the gap between germline ends came to 8 bases. The germline CDR1 and CDR2 sequences are MGHRA and YSYEKL. This table comes from immunoSEQ multiplex PCR, and its TCRdb copy is limited to in-frame clones, with some not included. Among about 320,000 clones listed, around nine tenths were seen once. The source material was memory CD8+ T cells sorted from blood. Subset of the sample: CD45RO+ cells pooled with CCR7-negative TemRA cells. The chain uses TRBV4-1 and TRBJ2-5; D not resolved. The receptor comes from a man aged 18 to 30 in good health. The CDR3: CASSQVGVETQYF. The CDR3 DNA is TGCGCCAGCAGCCAAGTGGGTGTGGAGACCCAGTACTTC.